This TCR beta chain stems from a study of follicular helper T cells after annual influenza vaccination. Study conclusions and caveats: Day 7 ICOS+CD38+ clones later appeared mostly in ICOS-CD38- cTfh.

V trimming: 0 bases; J trimming: 0 bases; junction bases outside the gene matches: 5. Per germline, CDR1 LNHDA and CDR2 SQIVND (reference sequence). The CDR3 runs to 18 residues. Comments on this clone: Its cognate antigen is unknown.

Generated by immunoSEQ multiplex PCR, the TCRdb table keeps only in-frame clones and is missing some. The table lists approximately 6,100 clones, over 75% of them singletons. Time point here: 2015-2016 season, pre-vaccination. Community-dwelling subjects without influenza vaccination in the prior 6 months were enrolled. Per time point, 40-100 mL of blood was sampled. Sorted cTfh were non-naive CD4+CXCR5+PD-1+, either ICOS+CD38+ or ICOS-CD38-. This material consisted of CXCR5+ CD38- circulating T follicular helper cells from blood, taken on the day of influenza vaccination. Subset defined: circulating Tfh, non-naive CD4+CXCR5+PD-1+ (ICOS+CD38+ or ICOS-CD38-). This chain connects TRBV19 to TRBJ2-6; 7 positions agree with TRBD1. This sequence originates from an adult who received the influenza vaccine. The CDR3 is CASSIDYRGYSGANVLTF. The CDR3 nucleotides read TGTGCCAGTAGTATAGATTACAGGGGTTACTCTGGGGCCAACGTCCTGACTTTC.